This T cell receptor (beta chain) was identified in a study of blood T cell repertoires in COVID-19. Overall study context: Sources were T cells, B-cell-depleted T cells, or PBMCs; the material itself was cDNA or gDNA.

This table comes from immunoSEQ multiplex PCR, and its TCRdb copy is limited to in-frame clones, with some not included. The sample contains some 93,000 clones, approximately 82% of which appear only once. V trimming: 3 bases; J trimming: 9 bases; junction bases outside the gene matches: 11. Germline V gene lookup returns CDR1 SNHLY and CDR2 FYNNEI. This CDR3 comprises 15 residues. The sequenced sample was peripheral blood. This chain uses TRBV2 with TRBJ2-1; TRBD1 aligns across 7 bases. This sequence was found in a man in his 70s with acute or convalescent COVID-19. Here the CDR3 DNA reads TGTGCCAGCAGTGAGGGGGACAGCGTAATCGGTGAGCAGTTCTTC. Protein product: CASSEGDSVIGEQFF.